In its sample, the clone carrying this T cell receptor beta chain was seen many times. Its cognate antigen is unknown. This entry comes from a study of T cells in Graves' hyperthyroidism and ophthalmopathy. Study observations and caveats: Among clonotypes expanded in thyroid above 0.001, most were also found in blood.

It was RNA transcripts that yielded the amplified TCR beta CDR3 regions. Initially, a first-round RT-PCR of the TCR CDR3 employed the HTBI primer set. Using its own MiXCR run on the multiplex PCR reads, TCRdb lists one record per CDR3 protein. The table includes about 300,000 distinct CDR3 sequences, roughly 15% detected once. The sequence came from a man under 40 with Graves' hyperthyroidism. Sequenced input: blood.

The CDR3 bases are TGTGCCAGCAGCTTGGGACTAGCAATAGGAGATACGCAGTATTTT. This gives the protein CASSLGLAIGDTQYF. This sequence joins TRBV7-2 and TRBJ2-3, with 9 nucleotides matching TRBD2. The germline gives CDR1 SGHTA, CDR2 FQGNSA. The CDR3 loop spans 15 amino acids. The V segment lost 3 bases and the J segment 5 bases; nucleotides outside the gene matches: 6.